The entry that follows covers one T cell receptor (beta chain) sequence. Germline V lookup: CDR1 MDHEN, CDR2 SYDVKM. The CDR3 has 13 amino acids. The V segment lost 3 bases and the J segment 12 bases; nucleotides outside the gene matches: 10. This record comes from a study of blood T cell repertoires in COVID-19. As for the study in general: COVID-19 samples, acute and convalescent, were from the United States, Italy and Spain. PBMCs, B-cell-depleted T cells, or T cells were the source of the cDNA or gDNA that made up the material.

Original data processing: Reference gene primer amplification in the assay estimated nucleated cell counts. TCRdb's copy holds only in-frame clones and misses some; the assay was immunoSEQ multiplex PCR. D and trimming were read from the DNA, whereas the V and J calls and clone size are those reported in that table. The sample records about 220,000 clones, about 90% being singletons. The TCR sequence derives from a middle-aged man with active or convalescent COVID-19. The gene calls are TRBV28 and TRBJ1-1; 7 nucleotides agree with TRBD1. Sequencing was performed on peripheral blood. The CDR3 bases are TGTGCCAGCAGTTTCGGGACAGAGGTAAAAACTTTCTTT. As protein: CASSFGTEVKTFF.